The 3 T cell receptor beta chains presented below share a single source sample, sequenced in a study of T cells in Graves' hyperthyroidism and ophthalmopathy. From RNA transcripts, TCR beta CDR3 regions were amplified. The HTBI primer set served for first-round RT-PCR of the TCR CDR3. TCRdb re-derived calls from the multiplex PCR reads in MiXCR, one entry per CDR3 protein. The repertoire holds fewer than 600,000 distinct CDR3 sequences, with around 13% as singletons. The source material was blood. These receptors were obtained from a woman aged 40-49 years with Graves' hyperthyroidism.

This clonotype was found many times. The chain has TRBV30 and TRBJ2-7; TRBD2 agrees at 12 bases. From germline, CDR1 is GTSNPN and CDR2 SVGIG (reference sequence). After removal of 4 bases from V and 5 bases from J, the junction contained 6 bases not matched to a gene. This CDR3 has 14 amino acids. This CDR3 is CAWKGTSGYHEQYF. For the CDR3, the DNA is TGTGCCTGGAAAGGGACTAGCGGGTACCACGAGCAGTACTTC.

This clonotype was detected ten times or more. The V gene is TRBV24-1, the J gene TRBJ2-3; D is uncertain. Looked up from germline, CDR1 is KGHDR and CDR2 is SFDVKD. The ends were cut back, 7 bases at V and 1 base at J, with 14 bases in the middle. This CDR3 region has 15 residues. CDR3 protein: CATSGGETRTDTQYF. CDR3 DNA: TGTGCCACCAGCGGTGGAGAGACGCGCACAGATACGCAGTATTTT.

The table lists this clonotype with a few counts. The chain couples TRBV7-2 to TRBJ2-1; weak D call: TRBD1 (6 bases). Trimming took 5 bases from V and 7 from J, leaving 12 bases between them. The length of the CDR3 is 13 residues. The germline V gene has CDR1 SGHTA and CDR2 FQGNSA. CDR3 nucleotide sequence: TGTGCCAGCAGCGCGCAAAGGGGGAATGAGCAGTTCTTC. Its translation is CASSAQRGNEQFF.